The present T cell receptor (beta chain) was sequenced within a study of CD8 T cells in Susac syndrome. This clonotype was observed once. Random hexamers were used to reverse transcribe an amount of roughly 0.45 to 1 ug RNA. In TCRdb, the immunoSEQ multiplex PCR reads were re-called with MiXCR into one record per CDR3 protein. Counted here are more than 200,000 distinct CDR3 sequences, around 93% occurring once; the ten biggest clones make up 0.065% to 0.075%. The sample taken for sequencing was CD4+ T cells from PBMCs. The TCR sequence derives from a human donor with multiple sclerosis.

The CDR3 bases are TGTGCCAGCACCCAAGGGTATAGCAATCAGCCCCAGCATTTT. Residues: CASTQGYSNQPQHF. The chain employs TRBV6-5 and TRBJ1-5; D is uncertain. The germline gives CDR1 MNHEY, CDR2 SVGAGI. V was clipped by 7 bases and J by 0 bases, with 10 bases between them. The CDR3 consists of 14 residues.